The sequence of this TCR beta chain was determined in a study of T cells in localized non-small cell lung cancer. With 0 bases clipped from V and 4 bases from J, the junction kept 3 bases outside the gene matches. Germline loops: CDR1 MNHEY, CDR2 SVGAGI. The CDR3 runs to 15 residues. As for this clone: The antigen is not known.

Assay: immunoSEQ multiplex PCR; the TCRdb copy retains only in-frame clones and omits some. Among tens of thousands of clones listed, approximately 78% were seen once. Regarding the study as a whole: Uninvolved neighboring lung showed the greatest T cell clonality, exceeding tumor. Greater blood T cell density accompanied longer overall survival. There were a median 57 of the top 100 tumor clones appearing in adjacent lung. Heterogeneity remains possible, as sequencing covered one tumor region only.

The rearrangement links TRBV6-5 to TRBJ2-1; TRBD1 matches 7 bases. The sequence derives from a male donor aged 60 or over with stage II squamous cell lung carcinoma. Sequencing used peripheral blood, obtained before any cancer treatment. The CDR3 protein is CASSYSRDRYNEQFF. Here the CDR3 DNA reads TGTGCCAGCAGTTACTCCCGGGACAGATACAATGAGCAGTTCTTC.